Shown below are 11 T cell receptor beta chains from a single sample sequenced in a study of T cell responses to AZD1222 COVID-19 vaccine. Some clones are missing from TCRdb's copy, which holds only in-frame ones; the method was immunoSEQ multiplex PCR. This sample has more than 150,000 clones, with 70% to 90% found just once. This sample comprised peripheral blood, obtained after recovery from COVID-19. All receptors derive from an adult who had recovered from COVID-19.

The chain is built from TRBV4-1 and TRBJ2-3; TRBD2 matches at 9 bases. CDR3 length equals 15 residues. The junction had 6 bases not matched to a gene; V was cut back by 5 bases and J by 3 bases. Germline V gene lookup returns CDR1 MGHRA and CDR2 YSYEKL. CDR3 region: CASSVRLAGTDTQYF. Written as DNA, the CDR3 is TGCGCCAGCAGCGTACGCCTAGCGGGGACAGATACGCAGTATTTT.

The chain combines TRBV28 with TRBJ2-2, with 13 bases matching TRBD2. Germline CDR1 reads MDHEN; CDR2 reads SYDVKM. CDR3 length: 15 amino acids. V lost 8 bases and J lost 1; bases outside the gene matches: 1. DNA of the CDR3: TGTGCCAGCGGGACTAGCGGGGTGAACACCGGGGAGCTGTTTTTT. As protein: CASGTSGVNTGELFF.

The CDR3 nucleotides are TGTGCCAGCAGTGGATTAGACAGGGCAGCCGGGGAGCTGTTTTTT. Translating it yields CASSGLDRAAGELFF. This chain uses TRBV25-1 with TRBJ2-2; 7 bases fit TRBD1. Germline-derived CDR1 and CDR2 are MGHDK and SYGVNS. CDR3 length: 15 amino acids. Germline trimming cut 4 bases from V and 6 bases from J; bases unmatched to any gene: 8.

This clone was seen a single time. The V gene is TRBV18, the J gene TRBJ1-4, with D possibly matching TRBD1 (5 bases). Germline CDR1 and CDR2: KGHSH and LQKENI. Trimming shortened V by 0 bases and J by 7 bases, and 12 bases separated the two germline ends. CDR3 length equals 15 residues. The chain's CDR3 is CASSPPAGRGEKLFF. In nucleotides, the CDR3 is TGTGCCAGCTCACCACCGGCAGGAAGGGGTGAAAAACTGTTTTTT. The entire variable domain, with the rest obtained from reference TRBV18 and TRBJ1-4, is as follows: NAGVMQNPRHLVRRRGQEARLRCSPMKGHSHVYWYRQLPEEGLKFMVYLQKENIIDESGMPKERFSAEFPKEGPSILRIQQVVRGDSAAYFCASSPPAGRGEKLFFGSGTQLSVL.

The chain carries TRBV18 and TRBJ1-1; D might be TRBD1 (6 bases). The germline V and J ends were trimmed by 4 bases and 7 bases, with 13 bases remaining between them. The CDR3 runs to 13 residues. The germline gives CDR1 KGHSH, CDR2 LQKENI. CDR3 DNA: TGTGCCAGCTCACTAACTCAGGGGAGTGAAGCTTTCTTT. Protein product: CASSLTQGSEAFF.

The V and J genes are TRBV4-3 and TRBJ2-2; TRBD1 agrees at 7 bases. After removal of 3 bases from V and 6 bases from J, the junction contained 10 bases not matched to a gene. Germline loops: CDR1 LGHNA, CDR2 YSLEER. The CDR3 contains 16 residues. The CDR3 region has the DNA TGCGCCAGCAGCCAGGGGGACAGACCCAAGGCCGGGGAGCTGTTTTTT. It encodes CASSQGDRPKAGELFF.

As to this clone: The identical CDR3 is also encoded by other nucleotide sequences in the sample. V usage is TRBV5-1 and J usage is TRBJ2-1; 7 bases align to TRBD2. Trimming took 3 bases from V and 6 from J; bases not matched to a gene: 3. Germline lookup yields CDR1 SGHRS and CDR2 YFSETQ. There are 13 residues in the CDR3. CDR3 in DNA: TGCGCCAGCAGCTCCTTAGCGGGCAATGAGCAGTTCTTC. Amino acids: CASSSLAGNEQFF.

In this sample, this clone turned up once. The chain is built from TRBV28 and TRBJ2-7, with no clear D. Germline CDR1 is MDHEN and CDR2 is SYDVKM. V shed 4 bases and J shed 4 bases, with 17 bases lying between them. This CDR3 contains 15 residues. The chain's CDR3 is CASSSRQPRPYEQYF. In nucleotides, the CDR3 is TGTGCCAGCAGTTCCCGTCAACCGAGGCCTTACGAGCAGTACTTC.

The chain employs TRBV5-4 and TRBJ1-4, with D tentatively TRBD1 (6 bases). The CDR3 covers 14 residues. CDR1 and CDR2 (germline): SGHNT, YYREEE (reference sequence). V was pared by 2 bases and J by 5 bases, with 10 bases between. Written as DNA, the CDR3 is TGTGCCAGCAGCTTACAGGGAGGCAATGAAAAACTGTTTTTT. The encoded protein is CASSLQGGNEKLFF.

This clone came up once. This sequence joins TRBV3-1 (or the pseudogene TRBV3-2) and TRBJ1-5; possibly TRBD1 for D (6 bases). V shed 4 bases and J shed 4 bases, with 17 bases lying between them. The length of the CDR3 is 16 residues. The V gene's germline CDR1 is LGHDT and CDR2 YNNKEL (reference sequence). The CDR3 reads CASSPGRQAGNQPQHF. For the CDR3, the DNA is TGTGCCAGCAGCCCTGGTAGACAGGCCGGTAATCAGCCCCAGCATTTT.

This rearrangement joins TRBV15 to TRBJ2-7; the D gene is possibly TRBD1 (6 bases). V was shortened by 0 bases and J by 2 bases, with 11 bases between the two germline ends. The germline V gene has CDR1 LNHNV and CDR2 YYDKDF (reference sequence). CDR3 length: 15 residues. The CDR3 nucleotides read TGTGCCACCAGCAGAGATTTAGGACAGACCTACGAGCAGTACTTC. Its protein product is CATSRDLGQTYEQYF.